This T cell receptor beta chain was recovered during a study of blood T cell repertoires in COVID-19. Assay used: immunoSEQ multiplex PCR; TCRdb lists only in-frame clones, some missing. The sample shows 6,400 or so clones, about nine tenths of them seen only once. This clone appeared once. This receptor was taken from a human donor in a cohort sampled during active COVID-19. The donor label of this sample is uncertain. Sequencing was done on a sample of peripheral blood.

The CDR3 region has the DNA TGTGCCAGCAGCCCTCCCCGGGGCAGGGAGGGCATCAGGGAAGCTTTCTTT. This gives the protein CASSPPRGREGIREAFF. The chain recombines TRBV11-2 with TRBJ1-1; D is perhaps TRBD1 (5 bases). The length of the CDR3 is 17 residues. CDR1 SGHAT and CDR2 FQNNGV come from the germline V gene. Trimming cost V 5 bases and J 8 bases, with 27 bases left between them. The whole variable domain, remainder taken from reference TRBV11-2 and TRBJ1-1, is EAGVAQSPRYKIIEKRQSVAFWCNPISGHATLYWYQQILGQGPKLLIQFQNNGVVDDSQLPKDRFSAERLKGVDSTLKIQPAKLEDSAVYLCASSPPRGREGIREAFFGQGTRLTVV.